This T cell receptor (beta chain) was sequenced during a study of blood T cell repertoires in COVID-19 (dated by TCRdb to the early 2020s). As for the study more broadly: Collaborator samples came from the United States, Italy and Spain and covered acute and convalescent phases of COVID-19. The prospective study material was composed of cDNA or gDNA derived from T cells, B-cell-depleted T cells, or PBMCs. Subjects who had been exposed to COVID-19, were actively infected with it, or had recovered from it provided the deeply sampled blood TCRbeta repertoires that made up the dataset. The repertoires were released in a freely available public database meant as a resource for research on the immune response to SARS-CoV-2. The samples were drawn from the first 160 participants of the ongoing ImmuneRACE study and from 1,254 subjects provided by 6 global collaborators. A de-identified subject ID, COVID-19 status, age in years and sex were almost always included in the sample metadata. Where available, HLA class I and class II types were taken from metadata supplied by the sample provider and were not determined by assay-based typing. The study at large found these results: How much clinical and demographic metadata was included differed by source and by participant, and the metadata was provided uncurated.

The collaborating institutions used their own protocols to collect whole blood in K2EDTA tubes. For TCRbeta analysis, collaborators shipped samples as frozen whole blood, isolated PBMCs, or DNA extracted from either of those sample types. About this clone itself: Its antigen is still unknown. There are no base qualities to consult, and no much larger clone falls within one base.

CDR1 is given as SGDLS and CDR2 as YYNGEE, both from the germline V gene. Spanning cysteine to phenylalanine, the CDR3 consists of 17 amino acids. Solely the CDR3 DNA is kept, with 51 bases framed from the first base. V loses 0 bases at its end and J loses 1 base; junction bases beyond the gene matches: 3. The immunoSEQ Assay, a bias-controlled multiplex PCR, was used to amplify TCRbeta CDR3 regions from genomic DNA. The study's processing was this. Nucleated cell counts per sample were estimated from amplification of reference gene primers within the assay. To quantify the absolute abundance of each unique TCRbeta CDR3 rearrangement, sequence reads were collapsed and filtered. For each sample, productive Simpson clonality was calculated as the square root of Simpson's diversity index across productive rearrangements. The source is immuneACCESS, and TCRdb retained only in-frame sequences with V and J called. Part of the clones is not carried over; for the studies checked, unresolved V genes explain less than half of this, and the remainder is unexplained. The V and J calls and clone size are taken from that table; D and trimming were inferred from the DNA. In this sample the table shows about 100,000 clones, around 88% of which occur a single time. 5% of the sample comes from the top ten.

This TCR derives from a human donor in a cohort sampled during active COVID-19. Source material: peripheral blood. The chain was built from TRBV9 and TRBJ2-3, with TRBD2 matching 12 junction bases. The bases read TGTGCCAGCAGCGTAGTAGGGACTAGCGGGCGCACAGATACGCAGTATTTT. Its protein reads: CASSVVGTSGRTDTQYF.